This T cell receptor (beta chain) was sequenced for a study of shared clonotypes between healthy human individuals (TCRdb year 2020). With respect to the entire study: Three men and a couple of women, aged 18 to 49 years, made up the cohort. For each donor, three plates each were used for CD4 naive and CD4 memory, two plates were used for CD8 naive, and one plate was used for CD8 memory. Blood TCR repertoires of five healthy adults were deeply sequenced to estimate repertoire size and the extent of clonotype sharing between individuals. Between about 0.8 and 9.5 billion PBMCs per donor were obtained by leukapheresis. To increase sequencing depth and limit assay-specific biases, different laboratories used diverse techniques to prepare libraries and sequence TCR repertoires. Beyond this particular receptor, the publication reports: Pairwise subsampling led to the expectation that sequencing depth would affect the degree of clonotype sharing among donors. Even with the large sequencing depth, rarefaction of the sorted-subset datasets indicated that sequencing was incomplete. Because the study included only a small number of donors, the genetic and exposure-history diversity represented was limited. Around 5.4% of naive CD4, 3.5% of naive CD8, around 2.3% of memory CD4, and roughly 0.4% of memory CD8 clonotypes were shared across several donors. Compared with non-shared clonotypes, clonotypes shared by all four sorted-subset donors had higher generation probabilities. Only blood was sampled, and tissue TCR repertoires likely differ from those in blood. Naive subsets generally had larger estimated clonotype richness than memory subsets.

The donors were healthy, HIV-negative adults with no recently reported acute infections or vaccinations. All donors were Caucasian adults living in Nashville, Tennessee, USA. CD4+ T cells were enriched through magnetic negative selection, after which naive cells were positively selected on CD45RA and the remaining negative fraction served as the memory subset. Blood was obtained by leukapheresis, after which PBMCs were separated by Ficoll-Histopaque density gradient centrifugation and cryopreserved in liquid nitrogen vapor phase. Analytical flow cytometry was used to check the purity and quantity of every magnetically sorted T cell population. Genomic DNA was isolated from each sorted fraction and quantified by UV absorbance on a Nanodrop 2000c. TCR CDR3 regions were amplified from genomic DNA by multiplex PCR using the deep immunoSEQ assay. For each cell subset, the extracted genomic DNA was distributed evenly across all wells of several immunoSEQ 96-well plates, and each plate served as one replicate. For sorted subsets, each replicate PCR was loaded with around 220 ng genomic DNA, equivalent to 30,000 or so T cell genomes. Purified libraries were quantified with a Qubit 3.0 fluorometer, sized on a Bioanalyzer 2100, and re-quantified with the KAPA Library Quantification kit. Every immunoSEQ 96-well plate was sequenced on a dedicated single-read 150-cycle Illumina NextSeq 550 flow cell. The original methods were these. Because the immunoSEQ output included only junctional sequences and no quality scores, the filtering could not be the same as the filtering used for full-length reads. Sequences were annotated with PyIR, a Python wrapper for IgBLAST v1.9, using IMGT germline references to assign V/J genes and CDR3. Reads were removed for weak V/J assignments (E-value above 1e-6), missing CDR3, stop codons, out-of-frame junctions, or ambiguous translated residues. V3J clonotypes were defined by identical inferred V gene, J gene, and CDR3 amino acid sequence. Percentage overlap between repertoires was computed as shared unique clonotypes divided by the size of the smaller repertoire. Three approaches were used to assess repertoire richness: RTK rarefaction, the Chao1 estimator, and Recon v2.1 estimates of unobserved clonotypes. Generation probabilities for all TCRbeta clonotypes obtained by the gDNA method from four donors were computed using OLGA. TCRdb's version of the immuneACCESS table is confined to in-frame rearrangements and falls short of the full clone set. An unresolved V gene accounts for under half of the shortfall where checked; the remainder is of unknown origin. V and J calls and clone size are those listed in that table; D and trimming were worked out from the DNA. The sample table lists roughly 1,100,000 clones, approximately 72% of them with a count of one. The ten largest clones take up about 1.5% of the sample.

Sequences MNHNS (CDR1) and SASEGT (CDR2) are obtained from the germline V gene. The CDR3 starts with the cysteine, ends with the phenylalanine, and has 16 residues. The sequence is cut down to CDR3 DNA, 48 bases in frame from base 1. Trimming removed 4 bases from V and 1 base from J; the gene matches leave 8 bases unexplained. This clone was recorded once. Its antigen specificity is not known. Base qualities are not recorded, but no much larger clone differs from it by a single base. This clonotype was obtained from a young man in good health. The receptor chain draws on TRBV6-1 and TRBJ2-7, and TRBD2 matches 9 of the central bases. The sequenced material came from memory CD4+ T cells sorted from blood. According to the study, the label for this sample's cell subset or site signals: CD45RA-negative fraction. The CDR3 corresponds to CASSGTGTSRSYEQYF. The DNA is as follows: TGTGCCAGCAGTGGGACCGGGACTAGCCGATCCTACGAGCAGTACTTC.